The 31 T cell receptor beta chains listed next were all sequenced from one sample in a study of Siglec-9 on CD8 T cells in melanoma. TCRdb's table, derived via immunoSEQ multiplex PCR, lists solely in-frame clones and lacks some. Among 25,000 to 35,000 clones listed, approximately 80% were seen once. The source material was Siglec-9- CD8+ T cells sorted from blood. These receptors all stem from a human donor in good health.

The chain uses TRBV27 and TRBJ2-3, with 11 bases aligning to TRBD2. Germline CDR1 is MNHEY and CDR2 is SMNVEV (reference sequence). The CDR3 runs 16 residues. V trimming: 6 bases; J trimming: 0 bases; junction bases outside the gene matches: 5. CDR3 nucleotides: TGTGCCAGCAGCCTACTAGCGGGGGCTAGCACAGATACGCAGTATTTT. Translating it yields CASSLLAGASTDTQYF.

The rearrangement links TRBV14 to TRBJ2-7; 8 nucleotides match TRBD2. Trimming removed 2 bases from V and 7 bases from J; junction bases left unmatched: 10. Per the germline V gene, CDR1 is SGHDN and CDR2 is FVKESK. This CDR3 region has 15 residues. CDR3 sequence (DNA): TGTGCCAGCAGCCAACGAGCGGGAGAAAGGGGAGAGCAGTACGTC. Its translation: CASSQRAGERGEQYV.

The V call is TRBV27, the J call TRBJ2-1; D not resolved. The CDR3 totals 12 residues. V lost 3 bases and J 3 bases, leaving 3 bases between the germline ends. Germline CDR1 MNHEY, CDR2 SMNVEV (reference sequence). For the CDR3, the DNA is TGTGCCAGCAGTTTTGGCTACAATGAGCAGTTCTTC. This encodes CASSFGYNEQFF.

This sequence joins TRBV7-9 and TRBJ2-7; 8 bases are a match to TRBD2. V was clipped by 5 bases and J by 3 bases; unmatched bases: 12. This CDR3 spans 16 amino acids. The V gene's germline CDR1 is SEHNR and CDR2 FQNEAQ (reference sequence). The CDR3 region is CASSPSGGHRFYEQYV. The CDR3 region has the DNA TGTGCCAGCAGCCCAAGCGGGGGACATAGGTTCTACGAGCAGTACGTC.

The chain joins TRBV27 to TRBJ2-1; D is uncertain. Between the trimmed V and J ends, which lost 3 bases and 4 bases, there was a span of 7 bases. Germline V lookup: CDR1 MNHEY, CDR2 SMNVEV (reference sequence). The CDR3 runs 13 residues. The CDR3 loop reads CASSFTFYNEQFF. The CDR3 DNA is TGTGCCAGCAGTTTCACCTTTTACAATGAGCAGTTCTTC.

The CDR3 here is CASSRGTGFNEQYF. CDR3 bases: TGTGCCAGCAGCCGTGGGACAGGTTTTAACGAGCAGTACTTC. V usage is TRBV27 and J usage is TRBJ2-7; 8 positions match TRBD1. The V segment lost 6 bases and the J segment 5 bases; nucleotides outside the gene matches: 9. The CDR3 is 14 residues long. The germline V gene encodes CDR1 MNHEY and CDR2 SMNVEV (reference sequence).

Comments on this clone: Other DNA variants within this sample encode the same CDR3. The chain couples TRBV5-1 to TRBJ2-5; D gene ambiguous. The CDR3 runs 12 residues. Trimming stripped 2 bases from V and 2 bases from J, with 4 bases between. CDR1 and CDR2 (germline): SGHRS, YFSETQ. The CDR3 region has the DNA TGCGCCAGCAGCTTCCCTCAAGAGACCCAGTACTTC. This translates into CASSFPQETQYF.

The sample holds a few counts of this clone. The chain couples TRBV6-5 to TRBJ2-7; 9 positions match TRBD1. The junction had 10 bases not matched to a gene; V was cut back by 5 bases and J by 5 bases. The CDR3 loop spans 15 amino acids. Germline CDR1 MNHEY, CDR2 SVGAGI. Here the CDR3 DNA reads TGTGCCAGCAGTAGATCATCCGGGACAGGGAACGAGCAGTACGTC. Translated, it gives CASSRSSGTGNEQYV.

J is TRBJ2-1 and V is TRBV29-1; a weak D match, TRBD1 (6 bases). Deletions cut 7 bases from V and 10 bases from J, with 14 bases between. Germline V gene lookup returns CDR1 SQVTM and CDR2 ANQGSEA. This CDR3 has 11 residues. CDR3 region: CSANAGTEQFF. Written as DNA, the CDR3 is TGCAGCGCAAACGCCGGGACAGAGCAGTTCTTC.

CDR3 DNA: TGCAGCGTTGAAGAGGGGCTGGACGCCAAAAACATTCAGTACTTC. Its protein is CSVEEGLDAKNIQYF. This chain uses TRBV29-1 with TRBJ2-4, with a weak D call TRBD1 (5 bases). There are 15 residues in the CDR3. Germline-derived CDR1 and CDR2 are SQVTM and ANQGSEA. V lost 0 bases and J 1 base, leaving 10 bases between the germline ends.

Written as DNA, the CDR3 is TGCGCCAGCAGCTTGAACACAGGACGATTTGGCTACACCTTC. It encodes CASSLNTGRFGYTF. The gene calls are TRBV5-1 and TRBJ1-2, with D tentatively TRBD1 (5 bases). Germline CDR1 SGHRS, CDR2 YFSETQ. V lost 1 base and J lost 7, with 14 bases in between. This CDR3 spans 14 amino acids.

The chain combines TRBV7-8 with TRBJ1-5; 7 bases align to TRBD1. V lost 5 bases to trimming and J lost 0 bases; unmatched junction nucleotides: 4. This CDR3 comprises 15 residues. Germline CDR1 and CDR2: SGHVS and FQNEAQ. CDR3 region: CASSKDRVSNQPQHF. In DNA form, the CDR3 reads TGTGCCAGCAGCAAAGACAGGGTTAGCAATCAGCCCCAGCATTTT.

The V and J genes are TRBV4-1 and TRBJ2-7; D is possibly TRBD1 (6 bases). The CDR3 length is 14 residues. V lost 2 bases and J 4 bases, leaving 12 bases between the germline ends. Per the germline V gene, CDR1 is MGHRA and CDR2 is YSYEKL. Here the CDR3 reads CASSQNRAGYEQYF. CDR3 bases: TGCGCCAGCAGCCAAAACAGGGCAGGGTACGAGCAGTACTTC.

The chain carries TRBV19 and TRBJ1-1; D gene ambiguous. The germline V gene encodes CDR1 LNHDA and CDR2 SQIVND (reference sequence). With 6 bases removed from V and 4 bases from J, the gap between germline ends came to 9 bases. This CDR3 comprises 12 residues. CDR3 loop: CASRFGGTEAFF. DNA of the CDR3: TGTGCCAGTAGGTTTGGAGGCACTGAAGCTTTCTTT.

J is TRBJ1-2 and V is TRBV30, with 7 bases that match TRBD1. Germline V lookup: CDR1 GTSNPN, CDR2 SVGIG (reference sequence). This CDR3 comprises 12 residues. The ends lost 4 bases at V and 3 bases at J; junction bases unmatched: 2. CDR3 region: CAWTTGDYGYTF. As DNA, the CDR3 is TGTGCCTGGACTACAGGGGACTATGGCTACACCTTC.

The CDR3 DNA reads as TGTGCCAGCAGCCCACAGGGGCGGAATGAGCAGTTCTTC. Protein: CASSPQGRNEQFF. The chain combines TRBV5-5 with TRBJ2-1, with 7 bases aligning to TRBD1. CDR3 size: 13 residues. Per germline, CDR1 SGHKS and CDR2 YYEKEE (reference sequence). V shed 4 bases, J shed 7 bases, and the junction held 5 bases outside the gene matches.

The chain joins TRBV7-8 to TRBJ2-7, with TRBD1 matching 8 bases. The length of the CDR3 is 14 residues. J gave up 6 bases and V 1 base, and 5 bases lay outside the gene matches. The germline V gene encodes CDR1 SGHVS and CDR2 FQNEAQ. As DNA, the CDR3 is TGTGCCAGCAGCTTAGGGCAGGGGGCGGTCGAGCAGTACGTC. Translating it yields CASSLGQGAVEQYV.

The V gene is TRBV6-1, the J gene TRBJ1-3; no firm D call. The germline V and J ends were trimmed by 6 bases and 0 bases, with 9 bases remaining between them. Germline CDR1 MNHNS, CDR2 SASEGT. CDR3 length: 14 amino acids. The CDR3 DNA reads TGTGCCAGCAGGAGTTTGAGCTCTGGAAACACCATATATTTT. This encodes CASRSLSSGNTIYF.

The genes are TRBV30 and TRBJ2-2; D is possibly TRBD1 (6 bases). The CDR3 consists of 13 residues. V lost 2 bases and J 5 bases, leaving 9 bases between the germline ends. CDR1 and CDR2 (germline): GTSNPN, SVGIG (reference sequence). The CDR3 nucleotides are TGTGCCTGGAGTCCACAGGGAACCGGGGAGCTGTTTTTT. This sequence encodes CAWSPQGTGELFF.

The rearrangement uses TRBV7-8 and TRBJ1-5; 7 positions match TRBD1. CDR3 size: 16 residues. Germline CDR1 and CDR2: SGHVS and FQNEAQ. V lost 6 bases, J lost 0 bases, and 8 bases stayed unmatched. The CDR3 nucleotides are TGTGCCAGCAGATACGGGACAGTATCTAGCAATCAGCCCCAGCATTTT. Translated, it gives CASRYGTVSSNQPQHF.

The J gene is TRBJ2-1, the V gene TRBV6-1; D gene uncertain. The length of the CDR3 is 16 residues. Per the germline V gene, CDR1 is MNHNS and CDR2 is SASEGT. V was clipped by 4 bases and J by 3 bases, with 16 bases between them. The CDR3 nucleotides read TGTGCCAGCAGTGCAAACACCGGCCGACACTACAATGAGCAGTTCTTC. Translation gives CASSANTGRHYNEQFF.

The rearrangement joins TRBV29-1 to TRBJ2-1; tentative D call: TRBD2 (6 bases). V lost 5 bases and J lost 7, with 12 bases in between. Germline lookup yields CDR1 SQVTM and CDR2 ANQGSEA. CDR3 size: 12 residues. This CDR3 is CSVTGSGNEQFF. CDR3 nucleotides: TGCAGCGTTACCGGGAGCGGGAATGAGCAGTTCTTC.

The chain carries TRBV9 and TRBJ1-1; the D is unclear. The V gene lost 5 bases and the J gene lost 3 bases, with 8 bases spanning the gap. This CDR3 contains 12 residues. Germline V gene data show CDR1 as SGDLS and CDR2 as YYNGEE. The CDR3 spells CASSLIDTEAFF. For the CDR3, the DNA is TGTGCCAGCAGTCTTATAGACACTGAAGCTTTCTTT.

The rearrangement joins TRBV9 to TRBJ2-6; perhaps TRBD1 as D (6 bases). CDR3 length equals 15 residues. V was pared by 7 bases and J by 0 bases, with 11 bases between. Looked up from germline, CDR1 is SGDLS and CDR2 is YYNGEE. Written as DNA, the CDR3 is TGTGCCAGCGGGACACCGGGCTCTGGGGCCAACGTCCTGACTTTC. This sequence encodes CASGTPGSGANVLTF.

This clone has just a few counts. The chain carries TRBV29-1 and TRBJ1-2; D perhaps matches TRBD1 (6 bases). The CDR3 has 13 amino acids. Germline V gives CDR1 SQVTM, CDR2 ANQGSEA. The CDR3 protein is CGGGQGFNYGYTF. CDR3 nucleotides: TGCGGCGGGGGGCAGGGTTTTAACTATGGCTACACCTTC.

The V gene is TRBV6-1, the J gene TRBJ2-3, with D perhaps being TRBD1 or TRBD2 (5 bases each). Germline CDR1 MNHNS, CDR2 SASEGT. This CDR3 is 15 amino acids long. V was shortened by 6 bases and J by 2 bases, with 15 bases between the two germline ends. The CDR3 region is CASRGPGRVTDTQYF. The DNA of the CDR3 is TGTGCCAGCAGGGGCCCGGGACGAGTCACAGATACGCAGTATTTT.

This clone showed up just a few times. The rearrangement joins TRBV9 to TRBJ1-5; a possible D gene is TRBD1 (5 bases). The V end lost 3 bases, the J end lost 5 bases, and 12 bases lay between the germline ends. This CDR3 has 14 residues. Germline CDR1 and CDR2: SGDLS and YYNGEE. The CDR3 nucleotides are TGTGCCAGCAGCGAGTCCCAGGGTTATCAGCCCCAGCATTTT. This sequence encodes CASSESQGYQPQHF.

This chain uses TRBV12-5 with TRBJ1-1; D call uncertain. The V and J ends lost 1 base and 0 bases respectively, with 3 bases between them. This CDR3 comprises 13 residues. CDR1 LGHNT and CDR2 FRNRAP come from the germline V gene. The DNA of the CDR3 is TGTGCTAGTGGTTTGGGTATGAACACTGAAGCTTTCTTT. This translates into CASGLGMNTEAFF.

This chain joins TRBV7-9 and TRBJ1-4; a weak D match, TRBD1 (6 bases). The V end lost 6 bases, the J end lost 5 bases, and 16 bases lay between the germline ends. The CDR3 length is 15 residues. Germline V gene lookup returns CDR1 SEHNR and CDR2 FQNEAQ (reference sequence). CDR3 nucleotides: TGTGCCAGCAGTGGGGTGACAGGCGGAAATGAAAAACTGTTTTTT. This codes for CASSGVTGGNEKLFF.

This chain uses TRBV5-8 with TRBJ1-1; D perhaps matches TRBD1 (5 bases). V lost 9 bases, J lost 5 bases, and 14 bases lay in between. Germline-derived CDR1 and CDR2 are SGHTS and YDEGEE. CDR3 length equals 12 residues. In DNA, the CDR3 is TGTGCCATCCCCGGGGCGTTGACTGAAGCTTTCTTT. Translating it yields CAIPGALTEAFF.

The V gene is TRBV19, the J gene TRBJ1-5, with D possibly TRBD1 on 5 matching bases. Trimming cost V 5 bases and J 6 bases, with 14 bases left between them. From germline, CDR1 is LNHDA and CDR2 SQIVND (reference sequence). The CDR3 runs to 14 residues. The CDR3: CASSPIGGSQPQHF. CDR3 bases: TGTGCCAGTAGTCCCATCGGGGGGAGTCAGCCCCAGCATTTT. The full variable domain, completed using reference TRBV19 and TRBJ1-5, is DGGITQSPKYLFRKEGQNVTLSCEQNLNHDAMYWYRQDPGQGLRLIYYSQIVNDFQKGDIAEGYSVSREKKESFPLTVTSAQKNPTAFYLCASSPIGGSQPQHFGDGTRLSIL.